Listed here are 5 T cell receptor beta chains from one sample, sequenced in a study of neurological immune-mediated disorders. TCRdb re-called the 5' RACE reads with MiXCR, one entry per CDR3 protein. The sample holds 15,000 to 20,000 distinct CDR3 sequences, about 10% seen once. Sequenced input: CD8+ T cells from blood. These receptors came from a woman in her 50s in good health.

At least ten counts were recorded for this clonotype. The V gene is TRBV6-4, the J gene TRBJ2-3; 10 positions match TRBD2. Losses at the gene ends were 2 bases for V and 4 bases for J; bases not matched to a gene: 3. The germline V gene encodes CDR1 MRHNA and CDR2 SNTAGT. The CDR3 totals 15 residues. The DNA for the CDR3 is TGTGCCAGCAGTGACGGAGCGGGAGGGCCAGATACGCAGTATTTT. This gives the protein CASSDGAGGPDTQYF.

This clonotype was picked up many times. J is TRBJ2-5 and V is TRBV15, with D possibly being TRBD2 (5 bases). This CDR3 is 14 amino acids long. Trimming removed 3 bases at V and 9 bases at J, with 17 bases between. CDR1 is LNHNV and CDR2 is YYDKDF in the germline V gene (reference sequence). The CDR3 nucleotides are TGTGCCACCAGCAGGGAGGCTTTCTCGAGGTCCCAGTACTTC. Residues: CATSREAFSRSQYF.

This clonotype was observed at least ten times. This rearrangement joins TRBV12-3 or TRBV12-4 to TRBJ2-1; D uncertain. Between the trimmed V and J ends, which lost 6 bases and 9 bases, there was a span of 15 bases. This CDR3 comprises 13 residues. The CDR3: CASRPHTSGEQFF. For the CDR3, the DNA is TGTGCCAGCAGACCACACACGTCGGGTGAGCAGTTCTTC.

Many counts were recorded for this clonotype. The chain joins TRBV6-1 to TRBJ1-4, with TRBD1 matching 7 bases. This CDR3 contains 14 residues. J lost 3 bases, V lost 5 bases, and 3 bases had no gene match. CDR1 MNHNS and CDR2 SASEGT come from the germline V gene. The CDR3 DNA reads as TGTGCCAGCAGTCCAGGGGGGGCTAATGAAAAACTGTTTTTT. As protein: CASSPGGANEKLFF.

This clonotype appeared a few times. The chain links TRBV28 to TRBJ1-5; 7 positions agree with TRBD1. CDR1 and CDR2 from the germline V gene are MDHEN and SYDVKM. There are 15 residues in the CDR3. Germline trimming cut 6 bases from V and 0 bases from J; bases unmatched to any gene: 5. Here the CDR3 DNA reads TGTGCCAGCAGCCGGACAGGCTATAGCAATCAGCCCCAGCATTTT. Protein: CASSRTGYSNQPQHF.